This record concerns one T cell receptor (beta chain) sequence. This clone was seen a single time. Its antigen is not yet known. No much larger clonotype is one base removed from it; base qualities were not supplied. Trimming removed 2 bases from V and 4 bases from J; the gene matches leave 9 bases unexplained. The CDR3, cysteine through phenylalanine, is 17 amino acids long. Only the CDR3 region is kept as DNA, spanning 51 bases read in frame from base 1. The germline V gene specifies KGHSH as CDR1 and LQKENI as CDR2. This sample is part of a study of blood T cell repertoires in COVID-19 (dated by TCRdb to the early 2020s). A note on the overall study: Samples from collaborators originated in the United States, Italy and Spain and spanned both the acute and convalescent phases of COVID-19. Sample metadata almost always included a de-identified subject ID, COVID-19 status, age in years and sex. The repertoires were made available in a free public database intended to serve as a resource for research on the immune response to SARS-CoV-2. Samples came from the ongoing ImmuneRACE study (first 160 participants) plus 1,254 subjects from 6 global collaborators. Deeply sampled blood TCRbeta repertoires from subjects exposed to, actively infected with, or recovered from COVID-19 were included in the dataset. Where available, HLA class I and class II types were taken from metadata supplied by the sample provider and were not determined by assay-based typing. The prospective study material was composed of cDNA or gDNA derived from T cells, B-cell-depleted T cells, or PBMCs. General study outcomes and caveats: Clinical and demographic metadata were provided uncurated, with the amount varying by source and participant.

TCRbeta CDR3 regions were amplified from genomic DNA by means of the immunoSEQ Assay, a bias-controlled multiplex PCR. Per the source publication's procedure: The number of nucleated cells in each sample was estimated by amplification of reference gene primers within the assay. Sequence reads were collapsed and filtered to measure the absolute abundance of every unique TCRbeta CDR3 rearrangement. For each sample, productive Simpson clonality was calculated by taking the square root of Simpson's diversity index across productive rearrangements. The clones in this table, taken by TCRdb from immuneACCESS, are in-frame only. Not every clone is retained; where verified, under half of the shortfall comes from an unresolved V gene, and the cause of the rest is unknown. V and J calls and clone size are copied from that table; D and trimming were computed from the DNA. This sample has fewer than 350,000 clones in its table, and about 89% of those were observed once. In total, the top ten clones hold approximately 5.5% of the sample.

In the prospective study, participants were about 18 to 100 years old, resided in 24 geographic areas of the United States, and were enrolled through a virtual design. Cohort assignment in the prospective study relied on participant-reported clinical history from a screening survey and a study questionnaire. ImmuneRACE Cohort 3 recovered participants were defined by two consecutive negative NP/OP PCR tests, healthcare professional clearance, or symptom resolution. Mobile phlebotomists in the prospective study collected whole blood, serum and a nasopharyngeal or oropharyngeal swab from every participant. Prospective study participants could optionally give additional blood draws and questionnaires over a roughly two-month period. Prospective study blood samples were shipped either frozen or at room temperature before DNA extraction.

The V and J segments used are TRBV18 and TRBJ2-1, with 9 middle bases fitting TRBD2. The receptor comes from a man aged 55-75 years who had recovered from COVID-19. The sample consisted of PBMCs or T cells enriched from blood (not recorded which). In nucleotides, the sequence is TGTGCCAGCTCACCAGTTGTTTCCAGCGGGAGGTACAATGAGCAGTTCTTC. The translation is CASSPVVSSGRYNEQFF.